The clone carrying this T cell receptor beta chain was seen more than once but under ten times. Its antigen is still unknown. The data originate from a study of cytomegalovirus exposure and HLA in healthy donors. Notes on the study in general: HLA-A and HLA-B allele assignments for most subjects were reportedly predicted accurately using TCR beta sequences.

Germline loops: CDR1 SGDLS, CDR2 YYNGEE. The CDR3 spans 11 residues. The V gene end was trimmed by 3 bases and the J gene end by 12 bases; junction bases not matched to a gene: 2. Amplification used 60 Vbeta primers and 13 Jbeta primers. Some clones are missing from TCRdb's copy, which holds only in-frame ones; the method was immunoSEQ multiplex PCR. This sample has about 160,000 clones, with roughly 73% found just once. The chain carries TRBV9 and TRBJ2-1, with 8 bases matching TRBD1. The TCR originated in a woman in her twenties or thirties in good health and CMV-seronegative. The sequenced sample was PBMCs. The CDR3 DNA reads TGTGCCAGCAGCGCCGACAGGGGGCAGTTCTTC. It codes for CASSADRGQFF.